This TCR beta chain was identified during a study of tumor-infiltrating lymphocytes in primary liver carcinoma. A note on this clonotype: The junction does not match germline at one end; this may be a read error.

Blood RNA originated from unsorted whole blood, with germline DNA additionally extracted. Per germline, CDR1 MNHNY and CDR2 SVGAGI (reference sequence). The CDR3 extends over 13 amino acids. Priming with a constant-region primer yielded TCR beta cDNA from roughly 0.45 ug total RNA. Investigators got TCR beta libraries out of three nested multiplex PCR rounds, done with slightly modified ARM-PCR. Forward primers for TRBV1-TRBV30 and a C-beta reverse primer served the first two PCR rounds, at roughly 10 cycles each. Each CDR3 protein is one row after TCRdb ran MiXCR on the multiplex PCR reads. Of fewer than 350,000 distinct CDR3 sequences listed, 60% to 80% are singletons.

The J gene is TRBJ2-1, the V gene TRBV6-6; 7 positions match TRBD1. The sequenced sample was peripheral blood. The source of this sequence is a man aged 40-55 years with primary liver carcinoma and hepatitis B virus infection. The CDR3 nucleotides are TGTGCCAGCAGTTACTTGGTCGGGACAGACGTGCTCTTC. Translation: CASSYLVGTDVLF.